This T cell receptor beta chain was captured in a study of Ad26.COV2.S vaccination and SARS-CoV-2 variants. This CDR3 is built from 16 residues. Looked up from germline, CDR1 is SEHNR and CDR2 is FQNEAQ (reference sequence). The trim removed 5 bases at V and 0 bases at J, leaving 7 bases unmatched. The treatment denotes: roughly 18 received Ad26.COV2.S at low or high dose, single or two shots; 5 received placebo; per-sample allocation not given. Sampling was performed 63 days after the first vaccine or placebo injection. Data came from immunoSEQ multiplex PCR; TCRdb stores just in-frame clones and leaves some out. Here the sample spans nearly 400,000 clones, approximately 91% being singletons.

This TCR was sampled from a person between 18 and 65 years old who received the Ad26.COV2.S COVID-19 vaccine or a placebo. The material was peripheral blood, obtained in a trial of Ad26.COV2.S vaccine versus placebo. This chain uses TRBV7-9 with TRBJ2-1, with 7 bases aligning to TRBD1. The CDR3 region is CASSREQGFSYNEQFF. As DNA, the CDR3 is TGTGCCAGCAGCCGCGAACAGGGGTTCTCCTACAATGAGCAGTTCTTC.